The 28 T cell receptor beta chains in this list originate from one sample, sequenced in a study of CD8 T cells in Susac syndrome. Random hexamers were used to reverse transcribe the RNA input (about 0.5 to 1 ug). A single record per CDR3 protein comes from TCRdb applying MiXCR to the immunoSEQ multiplex PCR reads. The sample records approximately 100,000 distinct CDR3 sequences, 92% being singletons. The sample consisted of CD8+ T cells from PBMCs. These TCRs come from a human donor in good health.

This clonotype was seen only once. The CDR3, as DNA: TGCAGCGTTGTAGCAGCGGGACGCACAGATACGCAGTATTTT. Translation: CSVVAAGRTDTQYF. This chain connects TRBV29-1 to TRBJ2-3, with 7 nucleotides matching TRBD2. V was clipped by 4 bases and J by 1 base; unmatched bases: 5. The CDR3 spans 14 residues. Looked up from germline, CDR1 is SQVTM and CDR2 is ANQGSEA.

This clonotype was seen a single time. This chain joins TRBV4-3 and TRBJ1-4; D might be TRBD1 (6 bases). Trimming stripped 3 bases from V and 3 bases from J, with 26 bases between. CDR3 length equals 20 residues. Germline CDR1 LGHNA, CDR2 YSLEER. The CDR3 bases are TGCGCCAGCAGCCACAATACAGGGACGCGGCCGCCATCGTCTAATGAAAAACTGTTTTTT. As protein: CASSHNTGTRPPSSNEKLFF.

The chain has TRBV11-2 and TRBJ1-2, with no clear D. The germline V and J ends were trimmed by 1 base and 8 bases, with 11 bases remaining between them. The CDR3 consists of 13 residues. CDR1 and CDR2 from the germline V gene are SGHAT and FQNNGV. The CDR3 loop is CASSLVIRGGYTF. The CDR3 nucleotides read TGTGCCAGCAGCTTAGTCATCCGAGGGGGCTACACCTTC.

The chain recombines TRBV7-2 with TRBJ1-5; 8 nucleotides align to TRBD1. V dropped 5 bases and J dropped 6; count of bases not matched to a gene: 9. Germline V gene sequence: CDR1 SGHTA, CDR2 FQGNSA. This CDR3 has 15 amino acids. The CDR3 loop reads CASSPGQGWVQPQHF. The CDR3 nucleotides are TGTGCCAGCAGCCCAGGACAGGGATGGGTTCAGCCCCAGCATTTT.

The chain uses TRBV5-1 and TRBJ1-3, with D possibly TRBD1 on 5 matching bases. Trimming pared 3 bases from V and 0 bases from J, leaving 10 bases between. The CDR3 has 15 residues. Germline CDR1 is SGHRS and CDR2 is YFSETQ. The CDR3 DNA reads as TGCGCCAGCAGCTGGGACCGATACTCTGGAAACACCATATATTTT. Encoded protein: CASSWDRYSGNTIYF.

The gene calls are TRBV18 and TRBJ2-4; TRBD2 is a possible D gene (5 bases). Trimming removed 0 bases from V and 1 base from J, with 13 bases in between. Germline V gene lookup returns CDR1 KGHSH and CDR2 LQKENI. This CDR3 is built from 17 residues. The DNA of the CDR3 is TGTGCCAGCTCACCACCGACTGGGCCGGGGGCCAAAAACATTCAGTACTTC. It translates to CASSPPTGPGAKNIQYF.

The V call is TRBV11-3, the J call TRBJ2-1; maybe TRBD1 (6 bases). CDR1 SGHNT and CDR2 YENEEA come from the germline V gene. This CDR3 contains 17 residues. V lost 0 bases and J 0 bases, leaving 12 bases between the germline ends. DNA for the CDR3: TGTGCCAGCAGCTTAGATGTGGGGGCCAGCTCCTACAATGAGCAGTTCTTC. This sequence encodes CASSLDVGASSYNEQFF.

The chain combines TRBV18 with TRBJ1-1, with D tentatively TRBD1 (5 bases). The V and J ends lost 3 bases and 1 base respectively, with 9 bases between them. The CDR3 is 14 residues long. Germline V gives CDR1 KGHSH, CDR2 LQKENI. CDR3 nucleotide sequence: TGTGCCAGCTCACCCAGGGAGACGAACACTGAAGCTTTCTTT. This translates into CASSPRETNTEAFF.

The chain recombines TRBV19 with TRBJ2-1; a possible D gene is TRBD2 (5 bases). CDR1 is LNHDA and CDR2 is SQIVND in the germline V gene (reference sequence). CDR3 size: 15 residues. V was clipped by 7 bases and J by 4 bases, with 17 bases between them. CDR3: CASKENELDYNEQFF. The CDR3 DNA is TGTGCCAGTAAGGAAAACGAACTAGATTACAATGAGCAGTTCTTC. Together with reference TRBV19 and TRBJ2-1, the CDR3 gives the full variable domain: DGGITQSPKYLFRKEGQNVTLSCEQNLNHDAMYWYRQDPGQGLRLIYYSQIVNDFQKGDIAEGYSVSREKKESFPLTVTSAQKNPTAFYLCASKENELDYNEQFFGPGTRLTVL.

This chain links TRBV29-1 with TRBJ1-1; no clear D. The CDR3 covers 13 residues. Germline loops: CDR1 SQVTM, CDR2 ANQGSEA. The V gene lost 7 bases and the J gene lost 3 bases, with 15 bases spanning the gap. CDR3 DNA sequence: TGCAGCGCCCAGGCCGGGGTCGACACTGAAGCTTTCTTT. Its protein is CSAQAGVDTEAFF.

The rearrangement joins TRBV4-3 to TRBJ1-3; D may be TRBD1 (5 bases). There are 17 residues in the CDR3. Germline V gene sequence: CDR1 LGHNA, CDR2 YSLEER. Trimming took off 0 bases at V and 0 bases at J, with 12 bases between the two ends. CDR3 nucleotides: TGCGCCAGCAGCCAAGACGGGGGTGGTCGCTCTGGAAACACCATATATTTT. Its translation is CASSQDGGGRSGNTIYF.

This chain connects TRBV2 to TRBJ2-1, with D maybe TRBD2 (6 bases). The length of the CDR3 is 11 residues. The germline CDR1 and CDR2 sequences are SNHLY and FYNNEI. V lost 2 bases and J 16 bases, leaving 12 bases between the germline ends. CDR3 sequence (DNA): TGTGCCAGCAGTGAACGGCGGCGGGGCTTCTTC. Encoded protein: CASSERRRGFF.

This clonotype was observed a handful of times. The chain employs TRBV6-2 or TRBV6-3 and TRBJ2-7; D unclear. V gave up 7 bases and J gave up 5 bases, with 12 bases separating them. Germline V gene data show CDR1 as MNHEY and CDR2 as SVGEGT. The CDR3 is 12 amino acids. The CDR3 is CASNQLSHEQYF. CDR3 bases: TGTGCCAGCAACCAGCTAAGCCACGAGCAGTACTTC.

This chain joins TRBV7-2 and TRBJ1-2, with unresolved D. V lost 4 bases and J lost 8, with 11 bases in between. From germline, CDR1 is SGHTA and CDR2 FQGNSA. The CDR3 spans 12 residues. The CDR3 loop reads CASSSTQWGYTF. CDR3 DNA: TGTGCCAGCAGCTCGACCCAGTGGGGCTACACCTTC.

The chain couples TRBV5-1 to TRBJ2-2, with no clear D. The ends were cut back, 1 base at V and 6 bases at J, with 16 bases in the middle. The germline gives CDR1 SGHRS, CDR2 YFSETQ. The CDR3 is 16 amino acids. CDR3 in DNA: TGCGCCAGCAGCTTGCGGGCAGATGTGTCTTCCGGGGAGCTGTTTTTT. The encoded protein is CASSLRADVSSGELFF.

The chain couples TRBV20-1 to TRBJ2-3, with 7 bases that match TRBD2. Germline CDR1 and CDR2: DFQATT and SNEGSKA (reference sequence). The junction had 1 base not matched to a gene; V was cut back by 1 base and J by 0 bases. The CDR3 sequence is 14 residues long. The CDR3 is CSARASGSTDTQYF. DNA for the CDR3: TGCAGTGCTAGAGCTAGCGGCAGCACAGATACGCAGTATTTT.

This chain links TRBV6-5 with TRBJ1-2, with 9 bases lining up with TRBD1. Germline lookup yields CDR1 MNHEY and CDR2 SVGAGI. With 5 bases clipped from V and 6 bases from J, the junction kept 10 bases outside the gene matches. This CDR3 region has 15 residues. The CDR3 region is CASSAPGTGIDGYTF. CDR3 coding DNA: TGTGCCAGCAGTGCCCCCGGGACAGGGATCGATGGCTACACCTTC.

The V call is TRBV4-3, the J call TRBJ2-7; the D is unclear. V dropped 0 bases and J dropped 6 bases, with 15 bases sitting between them. Germline lookup yields CDR1 LGHNA and CDR2 YSLEER. The CDR3 is 15 amino acids. The CDR3 coding sequence is TGCGCCAGCAGCCAAGATGGTAAGGGTTGGACCGAGCAGTACTTC. It is translated as CASSQDGKGWTEQYF.

The V call is TRBV29-1, the J call TRBJ2-7, with 9 positions matching TRBD2. The CDR3 totals 13 residues. The junction had 2 bases not matched to a gene; V was cut back by 4 bases and J by 1 base. Germline CDR1 is SQVTM and CDR2 is ANQGSEA. The CDR3 region is CSVVTSGSYEQYF. CDR3 DNA sequence: TGCAGCGTTGTGACTAGCGGATCCTACGAGCAGTACTTC.

This clonotype was observed once. V is TRBV20-1 and J is TRBJ2-1; 10 bases fit TRBD2. The CDR3 contains 13 residues. The V and J ends lost 6 bases and 6 bases, in that order; junction bases with no gene match: 5. The germline CDR1 and CDR2 sequences are DFQATT and SNEGSKA (reference sequence). CDR3 amino acids: CSAASGRVNEQFF. CDR3 DNA sequence: TGCAGTGCCGCCAGCGGGAGGGTCAATGAGCAGTTCTTC.

This sequence joins TRBV6-2 or TRBV6-3 and TRBJ2-1; 7 bases map to TRBD1. Germline V gene data show CDR1 as MNHEY and CDR2 as SVGEGT. J gave up 4 bases and V 5 bases, and 5 bases lay outside the gene matches. The CDR3 is 14 amino acids. CDR3 sequence: CASSRGGAYNEQFF. In nucleotides, the CDR3 is TGTGCCAGCAGTCGAGGGGGCGCTTACAATGAGCAGTTCTTC.

The chain recombines TRBV6-2 or TRBV6-3 with TRBJ2-5; D is undetermined. The CDR3 has 14 residues. Germline CDR1 and CDR2: MNHEY and SVGEGT. Trimming took off 6 bases at V and 5 bases at J, with 16 bases between the two ends. Here the CDR3 DNA reads TGTGCCAGCAGGCTACCAAGGGAATCGGAGACCCAGTACTTC. Encoded protein: CASRLPRESETQYF.

The CDR3 DNA is TGCGCCAGCTCACACGAGGAATCGGAGCAGTTCTTC. It is translated as CASSHEESEQFF. V usage is TRBV5-1 and J usage is TRBJ2-1; D not certain. Germline V CDR1 and CDR2: SGHRS, YFSETQ. The CDR3 runs to 12 residues. Trimming left V 7 bases short and J 10 bases short, with 15 bases between.

This clonotype was counted once. The genes are TRBV20-1 and TRBJ1-1, with TRBD1 matching over 10 bases. The CDR3 loop spans 14 amino acids. With 5 bases clipped from V and 3 bases from J, the junction kept 6 bases outside the gene matches. The germline V gene encodes CDR1 DFQATT and CDR2 SNEGSKA (reference sequence). As DNA, the CDR3 is TGCAGTGCTGACAGGGGGCTCCGGGACACTGAAGCTTTCTTT. This translates into CSADRGLRDTEAFF.

This chain links TRBV20-1 with TRBJ2-5; TRBD2 matches 9 bases. V gave up 6 bases and J gave up 4 bases; unmatched junction bases: 12. The germline V gene encodes CDR1 DFQATT and CDR2 SNEGSKA (reference sequence). The CDR3 sequence is 15 residues long. In nucleotides, the CDR3 is TGCAGTGCCACCCTCGGTAGCGGGGGAGGAGAGACCCAGTACTTC. Its protein is CSATLGSGGGETQYF.

The count of this clonotype is one. The CDR3 DNA sequence: TGTGCCAGCAGCAGCGGACTAGCGCAGAACACCGGGGAGCTGTTTTTT. Amino acid sequence: CASSSGLAQNTGELFF. The chain uses TRBV6-6 and TRBJ2-2; 9 bases fit TRBD2. Looked up from germline, CDR1 is MNHNY and CDR2 is SVGAGI (reference sequence). The CDR3 is 16 amino acids. V trimming: 6 bases; J trimming: 1 base; junction bases outside the gene matches: 6.

This clonotype appeared a single time. The chain uses TRBV5-6 and TRBJ2-7; 11 bases match TRBD2. This CDR3 comprises 16 residues. V dropped 5 bases and J dropped 2; count of bases not matched to a gene: 9. CDR1 is SGHDT, CDR2 YYEEEE, per germline. The CDR3 here is CASSLRTSGQTYEQYF. The CDR3 nucleotides read TGTGCCAGCAGTCTACGGACTAGCGGGCAAACCTACGAGCAGTACTTC.

The chain uses TRBV28 and TRBJ1-4, with no clear D. CDR1 is MDHEN and CDR2 is SYDVKM in the germline V gene. The CDR3 length is 12 residues. The ends were cut back, 7 bases at V and 10 bases at J, with 13 bases in the middle. CDR3 region: CASIDPAGKLFF. The CDR3 nucleotides are TGTGCCAGCATCGATCCCGCGGGAAAACTGTTTTTT.